The rows below give T cell receptor beta chains drawn from one sample of a study of blood T cell repertoires in COVID-19. Clones were read by immunoSEQ multiplex PCR, and TCRdb kept only the in-frame ones, dropping some. The table has some 100,000 clones, approximately 86% seen once; the top ten hold roughly 2.1%. Sequencing was carried out using peripheral blood. The receptors were sampled from a man aged 45-65 years with COVID-19, enrolled during active disease. Each CDR3 is given with its conserved first and last residue. The D gene is left open where the match is weak. Size is omitted from some rows. Given values are once, few, many or a class for expanded clones.

CDR3 protein: CASSLHQGTEAEKLFF
CDR3 DNA: TGTGCCAGCAGCTTACATCAGGGTACAGAGGCTGAAAAACTGTTTTTT
D gene: NA
J gene: TRBJ1-4
V gene: TRBV7-2
clone size: few

CDR3 protein: CASSWDRGTEAFF
CDR3 DNA: TGTGCCAGCAGCTGGGACAGGGGCACTGAAGCTTTCTTT
D gene: TRBD1
J gene: TRBJ1-1
V gene: TRBV3-1/TRBV3-2
clone size: NA

CDR3 protein: CASSQSGGRIGELFF
CDR3 DNA: TGTGCCAGCAGCCAGTCGGGGGGGCGTATCGGGGAGCTGTTTTTT
D gene: TRBD2
J gene: TRBJ2-2
V gene: TRBV3-1/TRBV3-2
clone size: once

CDR3 protein: CASSLDRGRGTGEQFF
CDR3 DNA: TGTGCCAGCAGCTTAGATAGGGGTCGGGGGACGGGTGAGCAGTTCTTC
D gene: NA
J gene: TRBJ2-1
V gene: TRBV7-2
clone size: NA

CDR3 protein: CASSLLDYEQYF
CDR3 DNA: TGTGCCAGCAGCTTACTAGACTACGAGCAGTACTTC
D gene: NA
J gene: TRBJ2-7
V gene: TRBV7-9
clone size: NA

CDR3 protein: CAITSGGAIVSPLHF
CDR3 DNA: TGTGCCATAACCTCAGGGGGCGCGATAGTTTCACCCCTCCACTTT
D gene: TRBD1
J gene: TRBJ1-6
V gene: TRBV6-5
clone size: NA

CDR3 protein: CASSGTGGGPGYTF
CDR3 DNA: TGTGCCAGCAGTGGGACAGGGGGCGGTCCTGGCTACACCTTC
D gene: TRBD1
J gene: TRBJ1-2
V gene: TRBV2
clone size: NA

CDR3 protein: CATKDREKNEQFF
CDR3 DNA: TGTGCCACAAAAGACAGGGAGAAGAATGAGCAGTTCTTC
D gene: TRBD1
J gene: TRBJ2-1
V gene: TRBV19
clone size: NA

CDR3 protein: CSVARRSSTNEKLFF
CDR3 DNA: TGCAGCGTCGCGAGGAGGAGTTCAACTAATGAAAAACTGTTTTTT
D gene: NA
J gene: TRBJ1-4
V gene: TRBV29-1
clone size: NA

CDR3 protein: CASRGQPNTEAFF
CDR3 DNA: TGTGCCAGCAGAGGACAGCCGAACACTGAAGCTTTCTTT
D gene: NA
J gene: TRBJ1-1
V gene: TRBV6-4
clone size: NA

CDR3 protein: CASSLEGAYGYTF
CDR3 DNA: TGTGCCAGCAGTTTAGAGGGGGCCTATGGCTACACCTTC
D gene: TRBD1
J gene: TRBJ1-2
V gene: TRBV12-3/TRBV12-4
clone size: NA

CDR3 protein: CASSQVPHRGPGANVLTF
CDR3 DNA: TGCGCCAGCAGCCAAGTCCCCCACAGGGGACCAGGGGCCAACGTCCTGACTTTC
D gene: TRBD1
J gene: TRBJ2-6
V gene: TRBV4-1
clone size: NA

CDR3 protein: CASSRGTGPRNMNTEAFF
CDR3 DNA: TGTGCCAGCAGCCGAGGGACAGGGCCACGAAATATGAACACTGAAGCTTTCTTT
D gene: TRBD1
J gene: TRBJ1-1
V gene: TRBV3-1/TRBV3-2
clone size: NA

CDR3 protein: CASSFLNTEAFF
CDR3 DNA: TGTGCCAGCAGCTTCCTCAACACTGAAGCTTTCTTT
D gene: NA
J gene: TRBJ1-1
V gene: TRBV7-9
clone size: NA

CDR3 protein: CASTPQMNTEAFF
CDR3 DNA: TGTGCCAGCACCCCTCAGATGAACACTGAAGCTTTCTTT
D gene: NA
J gene: TRBJ1-1
V gene: TRBV5-8
clone size: once

CDR3 protein: CASSQDASRGNRYTF
CDR3 DNA: TGTGCCAGCAGCCAAGATGCGTCCAGGGGGAATCGCTACACCTTC
D gene: TRBD1
J gene: TRBJ1-2
V gene: TRBV3-1/TRBV3-2
clone size: NA

CDR3 protein: CASSERGGGHSPLHF
CDR3 DNA: TGTGCCAGCAGCGAAAGGGGAGGAGGGCATTCACCCCTCCACTTT
D gene: NA
J gene: TRBJ1-6
V gene: TRBV21-1
clone size: NA

CDR3 protein: CSYQGVTNYGYTF
CDR3 DNA: TGCAGCTACCAGGGCGTAACTAACTATGGCTACACCTTC
D gene: NA
J gene: TRBJ1-2
V gene: TRBV29-1
clone size: NA

CDR3 protein: CASSYSVFGPASHF
CDR3 DNA: TGTGCCAGCAGTTACTCGGTGTTTGGCCCCGCTTCTCACTTT
D gene: NA
J gene: TRBJ1-6
V gene: TRBV6-5
clone size: NA

CDR3 protein: CASSSRQGAVGEQFF
CDR3 DNA: TGTGCCAGCAGCTCGAGACAGGGGGCTGTTGGTGAGCAGTTCTTC
D gene: TRBD1
J gene: TRBJ2-1
V gene: TRBV7-6
clone size: few

CDR3 protein: CASSLTGDLSPLHF
CDR3 DNA: TGTGCCAGCAGCCTAACAGGGGATCTGTCACCCCTCCACTTT
D gene: TRBD1
J gene: TRBJ1-6
V gene: TRBV7-9
clone size: NA

CDR3 protein: CASSSQGVTNEKLFF
CDR3 DNA: TGCGCCAGCAGTTCCCAAGGAGTGACTAATGAAAAACTGTTTTTT
D gene: NA
J gene: TRBJ1-4
V gene: TRBV5-1
clone size: NA

CDR3 protein: CSGGRGGTEAFF
CDR3 DNA: TGCAGCGGGGGAAGGGGGGGAACTGAAGCTTTCTTT
D gene: NA
J gene: TRBJ1-1
V gene: TRBV29-1
clone size: NA

CDR3 protein: CASSLLTEKNIQYF
CDR3 DNA: TGTGCCAGCAGCTTACTGACAGAAAAAAACATTCAGTACTTC
D gene: NA
J gene: TRBJ2-4
V gene: TRBV7-8
clone size: NA

CDR3 protein: CASSLGQHSGANVLTF
CDR3 DNA: TGCGCCAGCAGCTTGGGACAACACTCTGGGGCCAACGTCCTGACTTTC
D gene: NA
J gene: TRBJ2-6
V gene: TRBV5-1
clone size: NA

CDR3 protein: CAWSVPLREAFF
CDR3 DNA: TGTGCCTGGAGTGTCCCTCTCAGGGAAGCTTTCTTT
D gene: NA
J gene: TRBJ1-1
V gene: TRBV30
clone size: NA

CDR3 protein: CATSRDRSGAYEQYF
CDR3 DNA: TGTGCCACCAGCAGAGATCGATCAGGGGCCTACGAGCAGTACTTC
D gene: NA
J gene: TRBJ2-7
V gene: TRBV15
clone size: NA

CDR3 protein: CASSLRQGLPNYGYTF
CDR3 DNA: TGTGCCAGCAGTTTGAGACAGGGGCTTCCTAACTATGGCTACACCTTC
D gene: TRBD1
J gene: TRBJ1-2
V gene: TRBV27
clone size: NA

CDR3 protein: CASSFPSANYEQYF
CDR3 DNA: TGTGCCAGCAGCTTTCCTAGCGCCAACTACGAGCAGTACTTC
D gene: NA
J gene: TRBJ2-7
V gene: TRBV9
clone size: NA

CDR3 protein: CASSPQSGTGRNGYTF
CDR3 DNA: TGTGCCAGCTCACCACAATCCGGGACAGGGAGGAATGGCTACACCTTC
D gene: TRBD1
J gene: TRBJ1-2
V gene: TRBV18
clone size: NA

CDR3 protein: CASRRTGGLSGANVLTF
CDR3 DNA: TGTGCCAGCAGAAGAACGGGGGGGCTATCTGGGGCCAACGTCCTGACTTTC
D gene: TRBD2
J gene: TRBJ2-6
V gene: TRBV28
clone size: NA

CDR3 protein: CATRGQGESYNSPLHF
CDR3 DNA: TGTGCCACCCGGGGACAGGGGGAATCCTATAATTCACCCCTCCACTTT
D gene: TRBD1
J gene: TRBJ1-6
V gene: TRBV28
clone size: NA

CDR3 protein: CSVGTGGSASPLHF
CDR3 DNA: TGCAGCGTTGGGACAGGGGGCTCGGCATCACCCCTCCACTTT
D gene: TRBD1
J gene: TRBJ1-6
V gene: TRBV29-1
clone size: once

CDR3 protein: CAISDTSGAAGELFF
CDR3 DNA: TGTGCCATCAGTGACACTAGCGGGGCGGCCGGGGAGCTGTTTTTT
D gene: TRBD2
J gene: TRBJ2-2
V gene: TRBV10-3
clone size: NA

CDR3 protein: CASSYGDRVGETQYF
CDR3 DNA: TGTGCCAGCAGTTACGGAGACAGGGTCGGCGAGACCCAGTACTTC
D gene: TRBD1
J gene: TRBJ2-5
V gene: TRBV6-5
clone size: NA

CDR3 protein: CATSRDTPEAFF
CDR3 DNA: TGTGCCACCAGCAGGGACACTCCTGAAGCTTTCTTT
D gene: NA
J gene: TRBJ1-1
V gene: TRBV15
clone size: NA

CDR3 protein: CASSLSPGTGYGYTF
CDR3 DNA: TGTGCCAGCAGTTTATCTCCCGGGACAGGGTATGGCTACACCTTC
D gene: TRBD1
J gene: TRBJ1-2
V gene: TRBV28
clone size: NA

CDR3 protein: CASSTGMNTEAFF
CDR3 DNA: TGTGCCAGCAGCACGGGAATGAACACTGAAGCTTTCTTT
D gene: NA
J gene: TRBJ1-1
V gene: TRBV11-3
clone size: NA

CDR3 protein: CASSLNIDQPQHF
CDR3 DNA: TGTGCCAGCAGCTTAAATATCGATCAGCCCCAGCATTTT
D gene: NA
J gene: TRBJ1-5
V gene: TRBV7-3
clone size: NA

CDR3 protein: CASSKRGLGGKFFEQYF
CDR3 DNA: TGTGCCAGCAGCAAACGGGGCTTGGGGGGGAAGTTCTTCGAGCAGTACTTC
D gene: NA
J gene: TRBJ2-7
V gene: TRBV21-1
clone size: NA

CDR3 protein: CSVAGQENTEAFF
CDR3 DNA: TGCAGCGTGGCGGGACAGGAGAACACTGAAGCTTTCTTT
D gene: TRBD1
J gene: TRBJ1-1
V gene: TRBV29-1
clone size: NA

CDR3 protein: CASSVDPSSYEQYF
CDR3 DNA: TGTGCCAGCAGCGTAGACCCCAGCTCCTACGAGCAGTACTTC
D gene: NA
J gene: TRBJ2-7
V gene: TRBV9
clone size: NA

CDR3 protein: CASSLGFQNSPLHF
CDR3 DNA: TGCGCCAGCAGCTTGGGTTTCCAAAATTCACCCCTCCACTTT
D gene: NA
J gene: TRBJ1-6
V gene: TRBV5-1
clone size: NA

CDR3 protein: CASSRTGPGRPQHF
CDR3 DNA: TGTGCCAGCAGCCGGACAGGCCCCGGGAGGCCCCAGCATTTT
D gene: TRBD1
J gene: TRBJ1-5
V gene: TRBV28
clone size: NA

CDR3 protein: CASSPRQGTYGYTF
CDR3 DNA: TGTGCCAGCAGCCCGAGACAGGGAACCTATGGCTACACCTTC
D gene: TRBD1
J gene: TRBJ1-2
V gene: TRBV11-2
clone size: NA

CDR3 protein: CASSGYRQGQVYGYTF
CDR3 DNA: TGTGCCAGCAGTGGATACCGACAGGGCCAGGTCTATGGCTACACCTTC
D gene: TRBD1
J gene: TRBJ1-2
V gene: TRBV6-2/TRBV6-3
clone size: NA

CDR3 protein: CASSENRDTGELFF
CDR3 DNA: TGTGCCAGCAGTGAAAATCGGGACACCGGGGAGCTGTTTTTT
D gene: NA
J gene: TRBJ2-2
V gene: TRBV2
clone size: NA

CDR3 protein: CASSSRDRGADTQYF
CDR3 DNA: TGTGCCAGCAGCTCTCGGGACAGGGGCGCAGATACGCAGTATTTT
D gene: TRBD1
J gene: TRBJ2-3
V gene: TRBV11-1
clone size: NA

CDR3 protein: CASSQETGLSMRYTF
CDR3 DNA: TGCGCCAGCAGCCAAGAGACGGGATTGTCTATGCGCTACACCTTC
D gene: NA
J gene: TRBJ1-2
V gene: TRBV4-3
clone size: NA

CDR3 protein: CASSGQGAGNYGYTF
CDR3 DNA: TGTGCCAGCAGCGGACAGGGGGCGGGGAACTATGGCTACACCTTC
D gene: TRBD1
J gene: TRBJ1-2
V gene: TRBV9
clone size: NA

CDR3 protein: CASSLVSHPGAYNEQFF
CDR3 DNA: TGTGCCAGCAGCTTAGTTTCCCATCCGGGGGCCTACAATGAGCAGTTCTTC
D gene: NA
J gene: TRBJ2-1
V gene: TRBV11-3
clone size: once

CDR3 protein: CASSPTSGGVNEQFF
CDR3 DNA: TGTGCCAGTAGTCCGACTAGCGGGGGGGTAAATGAGCAGTTCTTC
D gene: TRBD2
J gene: TRBJ2-1
V gene: TRBV19
clone size: NA

CDR3 protein: CASSSDRNQPQHF
CDR3 DNA: TGTGCCAGCAGCTCGGACAGAAATCAGCCCCAGCATTTT
D gene: NA
J gene: TRBJ1-5
V gene: TRBV27
clone size: NA

CDR3 protein: CASSGTGVNYGYTF
CDR3 DNA: TGTGCCAGCAGCGGGACAGGGGTAAACTATGGCTACACCTTC
D gene: TRBD1
J gene: TRBJ1-2
V gene: TRBV5-6
clone size: NA

CDR3 protein: CASSSYSYQETQYF
CDR3 DNA: TGTGCCAGCAGCTCATACAGTTACCAAGAGACCCAGTACTTC
D gene: NA
J gene: TRBJ2-5
V gene: TRBV5-8
clone size: NA

CDR3 protein: CASSQGEGQPQHF
CDR3 DNA: TGTGCCAGCAGCCAAGGAGAGGGCCAGCCCCAGCATTTT
D gene: NA
J gene: TRBJ1-5
V gene: TRBV3-1/TRBV3-2
clone size: NA

CDR3 protein: CASSLDGLDTDTQYF
CDR3 DNA: TGTGCCAGCAGCTTAGATGGACTAGATACCGATACGCAGTATTTT
D gene: TRBD2
J gene: TRBJ2-3
V gene: TRBV11-3
clone size: NA

CDR3 protein: CATSRDMDSNEQFF
CDR3 DNA: TGTGCCACCAGCAGAGATATGGACAGCAATGAGCAGTTCTTC
D gene: NA
J gene: TRBJ2-1
V gene: TRBV15
clone size: NA

CDR3 protein: CASSQDRSYEQYF
CDR3 DNA: TGCGCCAGCAGCCAGGACAGGTCCTACGAGCAGTACTTC
D gene: TRBD1
J gene: TRBJ2-7
V gene: TRBV4-1
clone size: NA

CDR3 protein: CSAGLGAVGVEAFF
CDR3 DNA: TGCAGCGCCGGGTTGGGGGCAGTCGGTGTTGAAGCTTTCTTT
D gene: NA
J gene: TRBJ1-1
V gene: TRBV29-1
clone size: NA